The clone carrying this T cell receptor beta chain has more than one count but fewer than ten. The antigen remains undetermined. This sample is drawn from a study of cytomegalovirus exposure and HLA in healthy donors. Study observations and caveats: Among immune exposure information, only CMV serostatus was available. Looking again later, the authors saw that most CMV-associated TCR beta chains seemed HLA-restricted.

The PCR was carried out with 60 Vbeta primers and 13 Jbeta primers. Sequencing used immunoSEQ multiplex PCR; TCRdb keeps in-frame clones, though not all of them. Of some 180,000 clones in the sample, about four fifths were seen once. The CDR3 loop spans 14 amino acids. The ends were cut back, 11 bases at V and 4 bases at J, with 20 bases in the middle. The germline V gene encodes CDR1 LNHDA and CDR2 SQIVND (reference sequence). Input material: PBMCs. The chain carries TRBV19 and TRBJ1-2; a possible D gene is TRBD1 (6 bases). The sequence derives from a woman aged 25 to 39 in good health and CMV-seronegative. The CDR3: CAVSRGEGIYGYTF. The CDR3 DNA follows: TGTGCCGTTTCGAGGGGGGAGGGTATCTATGGCTACACCTTC. Full variable domain (rest looked up from reference TRBV19 and TRBJ1-2): DGGITQSPKYLFRKEGQNVTLSCEQNLNHDAMYWYRQDPGQGLRLIYYSQIVNDFQKGDIAEGYSVSREKKESFPLTVTSAQKNPTAFYLCAVSRGEGIYGYTFGSGTRLTVV.